The rows below give T cell receptor beta chains drawn from one sample of a study of blood T cell repertoires in COVID-19. TCRdb's table, derived via immunoSEQ multiplex PCR, lists solely in-frame clones and lacks some. The sample comprises approximately 120,000 clones, around 85% of which are singletons, and about 3% rests with the top ten. Sequenced sample: peripheral blood. The receptors stem from a woman older than 75 with COVID-19, enrolled during active disease. CDR3s leave out the opening cysteine and the closing phenylalanine or tryptophan.

j_call | v_call | cdr3_aa
TRBJ1-1 | TRBV6-5 | ATNNYAGILAF
TRBJ2-5 | TRBV5-4 | ASSPSGRYQETQY
TRBJ1-5 | TRBV28 | ASTTQGGVSNQPQH
TRBJ1-2 | TRBV6-1 | ASSESGGYYGYT
TRBJ1-3 | TRBV12-3/TRBV12-4 | ASSYSGGNTIY
TRBJ2-2 | TRBV10-3 | AIKRRASGISGELF
TRBJ1-1 | TRBV6-2/TRBV6-3 | ASSYMAGGFGAF
TRBJ2-2 | TRBV5-1 | ASSLEQGQGELF
TRBJ1-4 | TRBV11-2 | ASSATGSGVRGEKLF
TRBJ2-7 | TRBV11-2 | ASSLARGLHEQY
TRBJ2-1 | TRBV7-8 | ASSLRTAGAYNEQF
TRBJ1-1 | TRBV29-1 | SADRGPEAF
TRBJ2-1 | TRBV4-2 | ASSQDTATASNEQF
TRBJ2-7 | TRBV6-6 | ATCSHRDYEQY
TRBJ2-7 | TRBV28 | ASTSGGLYEQY
TRBJ2-3 | TRBV2 | ASSEGSSGYTDTQY
TRBJ1-5 | TRBV12-3/TRBV12-4 | ASRTSGDQPQH
TRBJ2-2 | TRBV7-3 | ASSTGPTRGSTGTNTGELF
TRBJ1-5 | TRBV2 | ASSTDRAPNQPQH
TRBJ1-2 | TRBV28 | ASSPLRDYGYT
TRBJ2-6 | TRBV6-1 | ASSEEVNGGGANVLT
TRBJ1-1 | TRBV28 | ASSSGYTEAF
TRBJ2-7 | TRBV12-3/TRBV12-4 | ASSTGAVYEQY